Included here is one T cell receptor beta chain sequence, with context. Its antigen is unidentified. The data originate from a study of T cell responses to AZD1222 COVID-19 vaccine. Study-wide findings and caveats: The donors showed a predominance of white British ancestry and of females, with possible underestimation of clonal diversity. With two AZD1222 doses given, Spike-specific TCR breadth and depth both rose. Reports indicate that nearly half of spike-specific TCRs are directed at unmutated variant regions.

Some clones are missing from TCRdb's copy, which holds only in-frame ones; the method was immunoSEQ multiplex PCR. The profile covers about 110,000 clones, with around 92% appearing a single time and 6.6% taken by the ten largest. V shed 1 base and J 1 base; nucleotides not matched to a gene: 0. The germline CDR1 and CDR2 sequences are SGHTA and FQGTGA. CDR3 length: 15 residues. Material: peripheral blood, obtained on day 0 of AZD1222 vaccination. The source of this sequence is an adult in good health. The chain couples TRBV7-3 to TRBJ2-2, with 7 bases that match TRBD2. In nucleotides, the CDR3 is TGTGCCAGCAGCTTAATAGCGGGGAACACCGGGGAGCTGTTTTTT. It yields the protein CASSLIAGNTGELFF.